This T cell receptor (beta chain) was identified during a study of T cell responses to AZD1222 COVID-19 vaccine. About the research overall: Doses given second, at about 4 or about 12 weeks, were pooled.

Regarding this clone: The antigen is not known.

Study-wide points: Only a handful of individuals given AZD1222 were seropositive at baseline.

CDR3 length: 15 residues. Trimming took off 4 bases at V and 5 bases at J, with 17 bases between the two ends. CDR1 SNHLY and CDR2 FYNNEI come from the germline V gene. Some clones are missing from TCRdb's copy, which holds only in-frame ones; the method was immunoSEQ multiplex PCR. In the table there are approximately 120,000 clones, 80% to 95% of which are singletons. The genes are TRBV2 and TRBJ2-5; D is possibly TRBD1 (5 bases). The receptor was isolated from an adult in good health. Here the sequenced sample was peripheral blood, taken on day 0 of AZD1222 vaccination. CDR3 in DNA: TGTGCCAGCAGTGCTCTCACAGGAGCCTGGGAGACCCAGTACTTC. It encodes CASSALTGAWETQYF.